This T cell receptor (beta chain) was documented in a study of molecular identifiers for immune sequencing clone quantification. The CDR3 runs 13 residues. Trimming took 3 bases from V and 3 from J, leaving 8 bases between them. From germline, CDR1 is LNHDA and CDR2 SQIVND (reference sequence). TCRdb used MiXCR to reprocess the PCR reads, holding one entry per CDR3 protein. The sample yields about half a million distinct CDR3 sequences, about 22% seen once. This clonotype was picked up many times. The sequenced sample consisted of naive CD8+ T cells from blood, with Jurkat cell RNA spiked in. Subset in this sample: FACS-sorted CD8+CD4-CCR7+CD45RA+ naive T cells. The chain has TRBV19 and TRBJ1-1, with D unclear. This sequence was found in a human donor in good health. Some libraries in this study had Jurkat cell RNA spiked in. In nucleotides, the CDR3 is TGTGCCAGTAGTATTACTGGGTACACTGAAGCTTTCTTT. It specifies CASSITGYTEAFF. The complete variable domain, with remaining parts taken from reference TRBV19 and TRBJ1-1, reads DGGITQSPKYLFRKEGQNVTLSCEQNLNHDAMYWYRQDPGQGLRLIYYSQIVNDFQKGDIAEGYSVSREKKESFPLTVTSAQKNPTAFYLCASSITGYTEAFFGQGTRLTVV.